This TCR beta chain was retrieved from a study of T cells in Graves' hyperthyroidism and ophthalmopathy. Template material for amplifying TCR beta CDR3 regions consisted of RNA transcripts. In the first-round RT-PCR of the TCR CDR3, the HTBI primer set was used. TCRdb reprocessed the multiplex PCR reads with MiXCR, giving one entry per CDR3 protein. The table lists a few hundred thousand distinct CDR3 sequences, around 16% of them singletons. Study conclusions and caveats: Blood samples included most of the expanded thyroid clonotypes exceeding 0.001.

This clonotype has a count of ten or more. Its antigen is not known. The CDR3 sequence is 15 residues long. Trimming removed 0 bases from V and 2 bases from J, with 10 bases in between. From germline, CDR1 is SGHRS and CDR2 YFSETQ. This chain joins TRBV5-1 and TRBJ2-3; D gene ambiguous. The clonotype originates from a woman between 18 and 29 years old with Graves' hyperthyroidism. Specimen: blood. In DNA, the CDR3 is TGCGCCAGCAGCTTGGGCAGGTCCTTCACAGATACGCAGTATTTT. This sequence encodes CASSLGRSFTDTQYF. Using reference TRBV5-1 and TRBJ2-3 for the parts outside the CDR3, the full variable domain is KAGVTQTPRYLIKTRGQQVTLSCSPISGHRSVSWYQQTPGQGLQFLFEYFSETQRNKGNFPGRFSGRQFSNSRSEMNVSTLELGDSALYLCASSLGRSFTDTQYFGPGTRLTVL.